The entry that follows covers one T cell receptor beta chain sequence. How the authors handled the data: For nucleated cells, counts were estimated from reference gene primer amplification. Some clones are missing from TCRdb's copy, which holds only in-frame ones; the method was immunoSEQ multiplex PCR. The V and J calls and clone size come from that table; D and trimming were worked out from the DNA. The data contain approximately 100,000 clones, about 87% of them singletons. The ends were cut back, 3 bases at V and 2 bases at J, with 14 bases in the middle. Per germline, CDR1 SGHKS and CDR2 YYEKEE (reference sequence). The CDR3 runs 15 residues. This record comes from a study of blood T cell repertoires in COVID-19. Study-wide context: Acute-phase and convalescent COVID-19 samples originated in the United States, Italy and Spain. Sample material is recorded as cDNA or gDNA derived from T cells, B-cell-depleted T cells, or PBMCs.

The clonotype comes from a woman aged 30 to 39 with acute or convalescent COVID-19. The sample taken for sequencing was peripheral blood. The chain uses TRBV5-5 and TRBJ1-2, with D unresolved. The CDR3 loop reads CASSSPLSKNYGYTF. The CDR3 region has the DNA TGTGCCAGCAGCTCACCCCTCAGTAAAAACTATGGCTACACCTTC.